The 30 T cell receptor beta chains listed next were all sequenced from one sample in a study of blood T cell repertoires in COVID-19. Method: immunoSEQ multiplex PCR; TCRdb's copy keeps in-frame clones and lacks some. The data contain over 60,000 clones, roughly 77% of them singletons. The material sequenced was peripheral blood. These receptors all come from a human donor in a cohort sampled during active COVID-19.

This clone turned up a few times. The rearrangement links TRBV29-1 to TRBJ2-5; tentative D call: TRBD1 (5 bases). This CDR3 is built from 14 residues. Trimming stripped 0 bases from V and 4 bases from J, with 12 bases between. Germline V gene sequence: CDR1 SQVTM, CDR2 ANQGSEA. The CDR3 protein is CSVEEKGRVETQYF. CDR3 DNA: TGCAGCGTTGAAGAGAAGGGGCGCGTAGAGACCCAGTACTTC.

The rearrangement links TRBV21-1 to TRBJ2-2; whether TRBD2, the table's D call, matches the DNA was not checked. TRBV21-1 is flagged as a pseudogene. The CDR3 has 24 amino acids. The CDR3 DNA reads TGTGCCAGCAGCAATTCTTGGGGGCGGTTAGAGTTTCGATCTAGCGGTATGAACACCGGGGAGCTGTTTTTT. It encodes CASSNSWGRLEFRSSGMNTGELFF.

The sample holds a few counts of this clone. The chain has TRBV6-2 or TRBV6-3 and TRBJ2-7; 7 bases align to TRBD1. The CDR3 sequence is 15 residues long. After removal of 5 bases from V and 0 bases from J, the junction contained 7 bases not matched to a gene. Germline V gene data show CDR1 as MNHEY and CDR2 as SVGEGT. In nucleotides, the CDR3 is TGTGCCAGCAGTAACCCGGGACAGACCTCCTACGAGCAGTACTTC. The encoded protein is CASSNPGQTSYEQYF.

This chain links TRBV9 with TRBJ1-5, with D unclear. This CDR3 is 15 amino acids long. The V gene's germline CDR1 is SGDLS and CDR2 YYNGEE. The germline V and J ends were trimmed by 0 bases and 0 bases, with 7 bases remaining between them. CDR3 sequence (DNA): TGTGCCAGCAGCGTAGGGCCAAATAGCAATCAGCCCCAGCATTTT. Translation gives CASSVGPNSNQPQHF.

This chain links TRBV2 with TRBJ1-2; no definite D call. The germline gives CDR1 SNHLY, CDR2 FYNNEI. The CDR3 runs 14 residues. The V end was cut by 3 bases, the J end by 4 bases, with 12 bases between. CDR3 nucleotide sequence: TGTGCCAGCAGTGATGTCCAGAGAGGCTATGGCTACACCTTC. Its protein is CASSDVQRGYGYTF.

The genes are TRBV3-1 (or the pseudogene TRBV3-2) and TRBJ2-3; 7 positions match TRBD1. J gave up 4 bases and V 4 bases, and 17 bases lay outside the gene matches. CDR1 and CDR2 (germline): LGHDT, YNNKEL (reference sequence). CDR3 length equals 18 residues. CDR3 in amino acids: CASSRPPTGEGAADTQYF. The DNA for the CDR3 is TGTGCCAGCAGCCGACCGCCAACAGGGGAAGGGGCTGCAGATACGCAGTATTTT.

The CDR3 here is CASSVDGQVSPLFTDTQYF. The CDR3 DNA follows: TGTGCCAGCAGCGTAGATGGACAGGTTAGCCCCCTATTCACAGATACGCAGTATTTT. V and J are TRBV9 and TRBJ2-3; 7 bases are shared with TRBD1. The CDR3 consists of 19 residues. Losses at the gene ends were 0 bases for V and 2 bases for J; bases not matched to a gene: 15. CDR1 is SGDLS, CDR2 YYNGEE, per germline.

This sequence joins TRBV12-3 or TRBV12-4 and TRBJ2-1, with 7 bases that match TRBD1. Trimming at V came to 3 bases and at J to 7 bases, leaving 3 bases not matched to a gene. The CDR3 extends over 13 amino acids. The CDR3 coding sequence is TGTGCCAGCAGTTTTCAGGGGGTAAATGAGCAGTTCTTC. Translation gives CASSFQGVNEQFF.

The V and J genes are TRBV11-2 and TRBJ2-1; D may be TRBD2 (6 bases). Between the trimmed V and J ends, which lost 5 bases and 0 bases, there was a span of 14 bases. The CDR3 sequence is 16 residues long. Germline CDR1 reads SGHAT; CDR2 reads FQNNGV. The CDR3 bases are TGTGCCAGCAGCCGTTGGGACTCCAGCTCCTACAATGAGCAGTTCTTC. Translation: CASSRWDSSSYNEQFF.

This sequence joins TRBV4-3 and TRBJ2-3; D unclear. The germline CDR1 and CDR2 sequences are LGHNA and YSLEER. V was pared by 4 bases and J by 5 bases, with 13 bases between. This CDR3 comprises 14 residues. Here the CDR3 DNA reads TGCGCCAGCAGCCCCCATCTAGAACAAGATACGCAGTATTTT. Translated, it gives CASSPHLEQDTQYF.

The rearrangement joins TRBV29-1 to TRBJ2-1; a possible D gene is TRBD1 (6 bases). This CDR3 contains 13 residues. The ends were cut back, 2 bases at V and 6 bases at J, with 11 bases in the middle. The germline V gene has CDR1 SQVTM and CDR2 ANQGSEA. The DNA for the CDR3 is TGCAGCGTTGAAACAGGGTGGGCCAATGAGCAGTTCTTC. Translated: CSVETGWANEQFF.

The rearrangement joins TRBV19 to TRBJ1-1, with 8 nucleotides matching TRBD1. This CDR3 is 15 amino acids long. Germline loops: CDR1 LNHDA, CDR2 SQIVND (reference sequence). The V gene end was trimmed by 4 bases and the J gene end by 6 bases; junction bases not matched to a gene: 10. The CDR3 here is CASSTAGQGLPEAFF. The DNA of the CDR3 is TGTGCCAGTAGTACCGCCGGACAGGGCCTTCCTGAAGCTTTCTTT.

The gene calls are TRBV7-8 and TRBJ2-7, with D possibly matching TRBD1 (6 bases). Germline V gives CDR1 SGHVS, CDR2 FQNEAQ. This CDR3 spans 14 amino acids. Trimming shortened V by 5 bases and J by 3 bases, and 14 bases separated the two germline ends. CDR3 bases: TGTGCCAGCAGCACCGGGACACAGCACTACGAGCAGTACTTC. Amino acids: CASSTGTQHYEQYF.

The chain joins TRBV5-5 to TRBJ1-2; 7 bases map to TRBD1. This CDR3 has 14 amino acids. Unmatched junction bases numbered 11, after V lost 4 bases and J lost 8 bases. Germline assignment: CDR1 SGHKS and CDR2 YYEKEE (reference sequence). As DNA, the CDR3 is TGTGCCAGCAGCCCCACATTGGACAGGAGGGGCTACACCTTC. Its protein is CASSPTLDRRGYTF.

V usage is TRBV18 and J usage is TRBJ1-1; D remains ambiguous. CDR3 length: 12 amino acids. Deletions cut 6 bases from V and 5 bases from J, with 10 bases between. Germline assignment: CDR1 KGHSH and CDR2 LQKENI. CDR3 sequence reads: CASSYGETEAFF. In DNA, the CDR3 is TGTGCCAGCTCCTACGGGGAGACTGAAGCTTTCTTT.

Only a few counts were recorded for this clone. The rearrangement joins TRBV4-3 to TRBJ2-1, with TRBD2 matching over 7 bases. V lost 1 base to trimming and J lost 7 bases; unmatched junction nucleotides: 7. Looked up from germline, CDR1 is LGHNA and CDR2 is YSLEER. The CDR3 covers 15 residues. CDR3 bases: TGCGCCAGCAGCCAAGCGGCGGGAGTGGGGAATGAGCAGTTCTTC. Translation gives CASSQAAGVGNEQFF.

This rearrangement joins TRBV7-9 to TRBJ2-2, with 11 bases identical to TRBD2. Trimming cost V 4 bases and J 6 bases; bases outside gene matches: 4. Germline assignment: CDR1 SEHNR and CDR2 FQNEAQ (reference sequence). The CDR3 consists of 15 residues. The DNA for the CDR3 is TGTGCCAGCAGCTCCTTAGCGGGAGGGGCCGGGGAGCTGTTTTTT. Amino acids: CASSSLAGGAGELFF.

This clone was detected only a few times. V is TRBV28 and J is TRBJ2-1; TRBD1 agrees at 12 bases. V lost 7 bases and J lost 6; bases outside the gene matches: 4. The CDR3 totals 14 residues. Germline V gene lookup returns CDR1 MDHEN and CDR2 SYDVKM. CDR3 in amino acids: CASTSGQGANEQFF. The CDR3 DNA follows: TGTGCCAGCACCTCGGGACAGGGGGCCAATGAGCAGTTCTTC.

The chain combines TRBV6-6 with TRBJ1-2; possible D gene TRBD1, 5 bases. Deletions cut 3 bases from V and 4 bases from J, with 12 bases between. The germline gives CDR1 MNHNY, CDR2 SVGAGI (reference sequence). CDR3 size: 14 residues. The chain's CDR3 is CASSYRAGFYGYTF. The CDR3 DNA reads as TGTGCCAGCAGTTATCGGGCAGGGTTCTATGGCTACACCTTC.

This chain links TRBV7-2 with TRBJ2-7; 11 bases agree with TRBD1. Unmatched junction bases numbered 2, after V lost 0 bases and J lost 4 bases. This CDR3 is 15 amino acids long. CDR1 and CDR2 from the germline V gene are SGHTA and FQGNSA. The CDR3 bases are TGTGCCAGCAGCTTAGCCGGGACAGGGGGTTACGAGCAGTACTTC. It is translated as CASSLAGTGGYEQYF. Full variable domain (remainder filled in from reference TRBV7-2 and TRBJ2-7): GAGVSQSPSNKVTEKGKDVELRCDPISGHTALYWYRQSLGQGLEFLIYFQGNSAPDKSGLPSDRFSAERTGGSVSTLTIQRTQQEDSAVYLCASSLAGTGGYEQYFGPGTRLTVT.

The rearrangement uses TRBV11-1 and TRBJ2-7; perhaps TRBD1 as D (6 bases). The CDR3 is made up of 13 amino acids. Trimming left V 5 bases short and J 6 bases short, with 14 bases between. The germline gives CDR1 SGHAT, CDR2 FQDESV (reference sequence). The CDR3 loop is CASSNPDSREQYF. As DNA, the CDR3 is TGTGCCAGCAGCAACCCGGACAGCCGCGAGCAGTACTTC.

The rearrangement uses TRBV3-1 (or the pseudogene TRBV3-2) and TRBJ1-6; 8 bases map to TRBD1. The CDR3 runs to 14 residues. The germline gives CDR1 LGHDT, CDR2 YNNKEL (reference sequence). The trim removed 4 bases at V and 9 bases at J, leaving 5 bases unmatched. In DNA, the CDR3 is TGTGCCAGCAGCCCGGACAGGGCTACTTCACCCCTCCACTTT. It translates to CASSPDRATSPLHF.

This clone was counted at least ten times. The genes are TRBV12-3 or TRBV12-4 and TRBJ2-1; D not certain. The CDR3 covers 11 residues. V gave up 1 base and J gave up 9 bases, with 4 bases separating them. The CDR3 nucleotides read TGTGCCAGCAGTTTAGGCGTTGAGCAGTTCTTC. Translated, it gives CASSLGVEQFF.

The J gene is TRBJ2-5, the V gene TRBV28, with 9 bases matching TRBD2. Trimming cost V 10 bases and J 9 bases; bases outside gene matches: 15. Germline values: CDR1 MDHEN, CDR2 SYDVKM. The CDR3 has 14 residues. The chain's CDR3 is CAISTGTSRTSQYF. CDR3 nucleotides: TGTGCCATCTCAACCGGGACTAGCAGGACGTCCCAGTACTTC.

This clone was picked up one time. The junction does not match germline at one end; this may be a read error. The rearrangement links TRBV28 to TRBJ1-1; a weak D match, TRBD1 (5 bases). Germline CDR1 is MDHEN and CDR2 is SYDVKM. The CDR3 totals 13 residues. The CDR3 sequence is CASITGGNAEAFF. CDR3 nucleotide sequence: TGTGCCAGCATTACCGGGGGGAACGCTGAAGCTTTCTTT.

The V call is TRBV27, the J call TRBJ2-1, with D possibly being TRBD1 (5 bases). V shed 6 bases and J shed 0 bases, with 15 bases lying between them. Looked up from germline, CDR1 is MNHEY and CDR2 is SMNVEV (reference sequence). CDR3 length equals 16 residues. The chain's CDR3 is CASSLGRVDSYNEQFF. CDR3 nucleotide sequence: TGTGCCAGCAGCCTGGGCAGGGTAGACTCCTACAATGAGCAGTTCTTC.

In this sample, this clone turned up a few times. The genes are TRBV5-1 and TRBJ2-7; D uncertain. The V and J ends lost 3 bases and 4 bases respectively, with 14 bases between them. Germline CDR1 reads SGHRS; CDR2 reads YFSETQ. The CDR3 extends over 14 amino acids. DNA for the CDR3: TGCGCCAGCAGCTCGGTAGCTCCCCTATACGAGCAGTACTTC. Translated: CASSSVAPLYEQYF.

This chain links TRBV30 with TRBJ1-6, with 8 bases aligning to TRBD1. CDR1 GTSNPN and CDR2 SVGIG come from the germline V gene (reference sequence). Unmatched junction bases numbered 10, after V lost 3 bases and J lost 9 bases. The CDR3 consists of 15 residues. The CDR3 region is CAWRAPDRGSSPLHF. Written as DNA, the CDR3 is TGTGCCTGGAGGGCCCCCGACAGGGGAAGTTCACCCCTCCACTTT.

The chain joins TRBV7-3 to TRBJ1-5, with no clear D. In germline, CDR1 is SGHTA, CDR2 FQGTGA. The CDR3 covers 12 residues. The V and J ends lost 6 bases and 0 bases respectively, with 3 bases between them. CDR3 amino acids: CASSYSNQPQHF. DNA for the CDR3: TGTGCCAGCAGTTATAGCAATCAGCCCCAGCATTTT.

The chain links TRBV19 to TRBJ1-1, with D possibly TRBD1 on 5 matching bases. Deletions cut 5 bases from V and 2 bases from J, with 12 bases between. Looked up from germline, CDR1 is LNHDA and CDR2 is SQIVND (reference sequence). The CDR3 has 14 amino acids. The chain's CDR3 is CASSLETGNTEAFF. DNA of the CDR3: TGTGCCAGTAGTCTCGAAACAGGCAACACTGAAGCTTTCTTT.